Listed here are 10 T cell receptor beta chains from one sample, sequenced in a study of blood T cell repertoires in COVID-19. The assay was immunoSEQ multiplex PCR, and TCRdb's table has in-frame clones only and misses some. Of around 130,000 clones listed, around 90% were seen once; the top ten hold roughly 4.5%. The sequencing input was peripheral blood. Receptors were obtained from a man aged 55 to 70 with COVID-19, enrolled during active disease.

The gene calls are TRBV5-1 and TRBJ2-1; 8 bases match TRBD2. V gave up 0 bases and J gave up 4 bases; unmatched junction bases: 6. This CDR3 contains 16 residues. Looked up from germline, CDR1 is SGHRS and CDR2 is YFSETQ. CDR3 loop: CASSLATSEGYNEQFF. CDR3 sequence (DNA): TGCGCCAGCAGCTTGGCGACTAGCGAGGGGTACAATGAGCAGTTCTTC.

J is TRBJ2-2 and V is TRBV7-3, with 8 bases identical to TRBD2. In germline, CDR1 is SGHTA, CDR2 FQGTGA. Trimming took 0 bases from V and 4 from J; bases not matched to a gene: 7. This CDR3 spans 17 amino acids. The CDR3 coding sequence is TGTGCCAGCAGCTTAACTCCAAGCGGGAGTCCCACCGGGGAGCTGTTTTTT. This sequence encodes CASSLTPSGSPTGELFF. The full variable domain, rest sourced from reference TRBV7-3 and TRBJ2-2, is GAGVSQTPSNKVTEKGKYVELRCDPISGHTALYWYRQSLGQGPEFLIYFQGTGAADDSGLPNDRFFAVRPEGSVSTLKIQRTERGDSAVYLCASSLTPSGSPTGELFFGEGSRLTVL.

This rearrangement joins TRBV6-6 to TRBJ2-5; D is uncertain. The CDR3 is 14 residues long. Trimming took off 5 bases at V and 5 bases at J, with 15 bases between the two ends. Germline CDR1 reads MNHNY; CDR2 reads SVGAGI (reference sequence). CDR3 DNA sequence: TGTGCCAGCAGTACCCATGTGGGCCGGGAGACCCAGTACTTC. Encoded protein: CASSTHVGRETQYF.

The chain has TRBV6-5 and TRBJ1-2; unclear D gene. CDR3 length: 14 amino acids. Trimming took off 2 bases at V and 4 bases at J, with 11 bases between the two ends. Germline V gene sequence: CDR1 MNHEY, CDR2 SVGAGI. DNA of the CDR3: TGTGCCAGCAGTTACGGGGAGTTGAGCTATGGCTACACCTTC. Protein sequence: CASSYGELSYGYTF.

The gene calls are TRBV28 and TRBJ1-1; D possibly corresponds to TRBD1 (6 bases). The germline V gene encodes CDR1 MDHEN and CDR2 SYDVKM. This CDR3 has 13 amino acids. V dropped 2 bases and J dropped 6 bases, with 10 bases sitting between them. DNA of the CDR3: TGTGCCAGCAGTTTAATAGGGGGGGCTGAAGCTTTCTTT. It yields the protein CASSLIGGAEAFF.

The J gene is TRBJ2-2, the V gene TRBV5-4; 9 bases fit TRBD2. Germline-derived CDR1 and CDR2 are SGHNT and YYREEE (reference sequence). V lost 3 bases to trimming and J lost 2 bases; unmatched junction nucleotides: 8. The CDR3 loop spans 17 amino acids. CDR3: CASSSGLASLNTGELFF. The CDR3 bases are TGTGCCAGCAGCTCCGGACTAGCGAGCCTAAACACCGGGGAGCTGTTTTTT.

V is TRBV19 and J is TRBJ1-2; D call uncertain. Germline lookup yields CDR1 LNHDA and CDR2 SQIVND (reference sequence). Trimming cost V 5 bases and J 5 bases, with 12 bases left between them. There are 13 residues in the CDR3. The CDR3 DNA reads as TGTGCCAGTAGTTCGGACGGGAGATATGGCTACACCTTC. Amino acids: CASSSDGRYGYTF.

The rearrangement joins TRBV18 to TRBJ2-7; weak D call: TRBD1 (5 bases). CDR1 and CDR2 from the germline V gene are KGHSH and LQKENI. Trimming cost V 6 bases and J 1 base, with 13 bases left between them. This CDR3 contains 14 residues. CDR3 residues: CASSPTVTSYEQYF. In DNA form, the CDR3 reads TGTGCCAGCTCGCCGACAGTAACTTCCTACGAGCAGTACTTC.

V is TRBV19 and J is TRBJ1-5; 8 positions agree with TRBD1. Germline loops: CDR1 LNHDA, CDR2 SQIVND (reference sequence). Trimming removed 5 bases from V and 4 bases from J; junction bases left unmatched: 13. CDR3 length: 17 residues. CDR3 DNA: TGTGCCAGTAGTCTTGCAGGGGGCGCGGATTTGAATCAGCCCCAGCATTTT. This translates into CASSLAGGADLNQPQHF.

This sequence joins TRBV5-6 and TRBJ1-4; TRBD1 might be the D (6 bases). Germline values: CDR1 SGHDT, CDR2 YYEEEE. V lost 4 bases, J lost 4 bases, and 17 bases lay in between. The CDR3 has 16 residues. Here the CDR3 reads CASSASARTDNEKLFF. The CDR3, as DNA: TGTGCCAGCAGCGCCTCTGCCAGGACAGATAATGAAAAACTGTTTTTT.